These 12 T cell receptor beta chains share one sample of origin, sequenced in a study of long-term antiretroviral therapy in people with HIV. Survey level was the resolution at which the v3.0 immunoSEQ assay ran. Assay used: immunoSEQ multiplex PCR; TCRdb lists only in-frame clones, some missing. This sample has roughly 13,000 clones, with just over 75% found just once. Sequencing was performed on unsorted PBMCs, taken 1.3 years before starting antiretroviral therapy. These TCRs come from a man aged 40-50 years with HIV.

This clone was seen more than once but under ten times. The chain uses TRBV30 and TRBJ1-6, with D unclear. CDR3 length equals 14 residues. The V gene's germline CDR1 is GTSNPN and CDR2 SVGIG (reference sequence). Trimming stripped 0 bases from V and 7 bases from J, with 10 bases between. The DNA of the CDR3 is TGTGCCTGGAGTGTAAGGAGGAACAATTCACCCCTCCACTTT. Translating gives CAWSVRRNNSPLHF.

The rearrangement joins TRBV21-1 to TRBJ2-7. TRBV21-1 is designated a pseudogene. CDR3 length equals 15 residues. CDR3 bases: TGTGCCAGCAGCAAAGGGGACGTGAGCTCCTACGAGCAGTACTTC. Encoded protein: CASSKGDVSSYEQYF.

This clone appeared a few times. CDR3 sequence (DNA): TGTGCCAGCAGTGTAGCAGGGGGCTACTACGAGCAGTACTTC. This translates into CASSVAGGYYEQYF. The chain has TRBV2 and TRBJ2-7; 8 positions match TRBD1. CDR3 length equals 14 residues. The V gene's germline CDR1 is SNHLY and CDR2 FYNNEI. J was trimmed by 3 bases and V by 4 bases; bases with no gene match: 5. Full variable domain (missing parts from reference TRBV2 and TRBJ2-7): EPEVTQTPSHQVTQMGQEVILRCVPISNHLYFYWYRQILGQKVEFLVSFYNNEISEKSEIFDDQFSVERPDGSNFTLKIRSTKLEDSAMYFCASSVAGGYYEQYFGPGTRLTVT.

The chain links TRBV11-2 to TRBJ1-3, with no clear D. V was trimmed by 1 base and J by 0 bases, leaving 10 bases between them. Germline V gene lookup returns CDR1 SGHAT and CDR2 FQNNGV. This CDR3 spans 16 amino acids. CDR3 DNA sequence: TGTGCCAGCAGCTTAGTTAGTGCAGGCTCTGGAAACACCATATATTTT. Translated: CASSLVSAGSGNTIYF.

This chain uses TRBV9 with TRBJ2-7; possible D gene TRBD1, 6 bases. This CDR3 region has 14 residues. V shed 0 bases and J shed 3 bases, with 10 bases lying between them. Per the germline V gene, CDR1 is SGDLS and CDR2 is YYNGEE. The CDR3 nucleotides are TGTGCCAGCAGCGTAGGGACAGCTAACTACGAGCAGTACTTC. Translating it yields CASSVGTANYEQYF.

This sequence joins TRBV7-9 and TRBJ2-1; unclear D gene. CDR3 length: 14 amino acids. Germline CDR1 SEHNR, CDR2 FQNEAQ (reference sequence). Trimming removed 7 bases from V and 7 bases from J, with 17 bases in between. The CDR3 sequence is CASTPVLSGNEQFF. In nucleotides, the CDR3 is TGTGCCAGCACCCCCGTACTCTCTGGGAATGAGCAGTTCTTC.

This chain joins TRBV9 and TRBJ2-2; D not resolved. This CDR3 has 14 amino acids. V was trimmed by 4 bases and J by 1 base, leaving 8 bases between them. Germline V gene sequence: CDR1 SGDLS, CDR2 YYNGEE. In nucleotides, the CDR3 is TGTGCCAGCAGCTCCGCCCTGAACACCGGGGAGCTGTTTTTT. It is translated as CASSSALNTGELFF.

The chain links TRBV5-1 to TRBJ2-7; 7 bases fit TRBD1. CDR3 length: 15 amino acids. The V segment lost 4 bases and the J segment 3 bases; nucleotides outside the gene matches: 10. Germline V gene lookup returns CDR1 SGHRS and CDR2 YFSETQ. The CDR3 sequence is CASSRTSGQDYEQYF. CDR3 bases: TGCGCCAGCAGCCGGACATCCGGACAGGACTACGAGCAGTACTTC.

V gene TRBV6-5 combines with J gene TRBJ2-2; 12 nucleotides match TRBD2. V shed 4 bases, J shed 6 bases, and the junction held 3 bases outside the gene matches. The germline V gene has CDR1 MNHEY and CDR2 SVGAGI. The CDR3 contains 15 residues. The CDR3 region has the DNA TGTGCCAGCAGTTCTAGCGGGGGGGCCGCCGGGGAGCTGTTTTTT. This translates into CASSSSGGAAGELFF.

CDR3 sequence: CASSLGSTSGGANTGELFF. The CDR3 DNA reads as TGTGCCAGCAGCTTAGGCTCGACTAGCGGGGGGGCTAACACCGGGGAGCTGTTTTTT. V is TRBV13 and J is TRBJ2-2; 14 bases agree with TRBD2. The CDR3 is 19 amino acids. Germline CDR1 is PRHDT and CDR2 is FYEKMQ (reference sequence). The V gene end was trimmed by 0 bases and the J gene end by 2 bases; junction bases not matched to a gene: 5.

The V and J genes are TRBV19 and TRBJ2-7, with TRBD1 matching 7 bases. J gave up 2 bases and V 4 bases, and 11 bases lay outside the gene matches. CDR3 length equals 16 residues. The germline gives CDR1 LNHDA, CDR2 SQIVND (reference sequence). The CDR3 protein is CASSSRGQISAYEQYF. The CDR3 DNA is TGTGCCAGTAGTAGCCGGGGACAGATCTCTGCCTACGAGCAGTACTTC.

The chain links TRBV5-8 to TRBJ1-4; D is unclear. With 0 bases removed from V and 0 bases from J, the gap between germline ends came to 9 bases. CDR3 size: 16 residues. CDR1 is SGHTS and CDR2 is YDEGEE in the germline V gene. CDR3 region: CASSLGQATTNEKLFF. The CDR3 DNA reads TGTGCCAGCAGCTTGGGACAAGCAACAACTAATGAAAAACTGTTTTTT.